A single sample is the source of the 11 T cell receptor beta chains below, sequenced in a study of tumor and adjacent non-tumor tissue in lung cancer. TCRbeta libraries were built with three rounds of nested PCR, modified from ARM-PCR. TCRdb called the multiplex PCR reads again in MiXCR, with one record for every CDR3 protein. The sample yields about 43,000 distinct CDR3 sequences, roughly 60% seen once. The template was RNA from unsorted bulk tissue. This non-tumor lung sample came from over 3 cm beyond the tumor edge. Sequenced material: distant non-tumor lung tissue. These receptors came from a middle-aged man with non-small cell lung cancer.

The chain couples TRBV6-6 to TRBJ2-5; 9 bases map to TRBD1. The CDR3 totals 15 residues. Germline CDR1 MNHNY, CDR2 SVGAGI (reference sequence). Unmatched junction bases numbered 20, after V lost 7 bases and J lost 14 bases. CDR3 in amino acids: CASNTNGQGRQTQYF. CDR3 DNA sequence: TGTGCCAGCAATACGAATGGACAGGGGAGACAGACTCAATACTTC.

As for this clonotype: Being one base from a much bigger clone, this may be a read error. The CDR3 DNA follows: TGTACCAGCAGCCGCATAGGGGGGTCCGAGCAGTACTTC. Protein: CTSSRIGGSEQYF. The chain is built from TRBV14 and TRBJ2-7; D may match TRBD1 or TRBD2 (6 bases each). In germline, CDR1 is SGHDN, CDR2 FVKESK. The CDR3 has 13 residues.

The chain is built from TRBV6-1 and TRBJ2-5; D remains unclear. V lost 2 bases and J lost 8, with 12 bases in between. This CDR3 spans 13 amino acids. Germline CDR1 and CDR2: MNHNS and SASEGT. Here the CDR3 reads CASSERQQQTQYF. DNA for the CDR3: TGTGCCAGCAGTGAACGACAACAACAAACCCAGTACTTC.

Regarding this clonotype: The junction and the germline gene differ at one end; a read error may be behind it. The chain links TRBV2 to TRBJ2-6, with D possibly being TRBD1 (5 bases). The CDR3 contains 14 residues. The germline gives CDR1 SNHLY, CDR2 FYNNEI. The CDR3 here is CVSEEGAGANVLTF. For the CDR3, the DNA is TGTGTCAGCGAGGAAGGGGCCGGGGCCAACGTCCTGACTTTC.

Points on this clonotype: The CDR3 end shows no conserved phenylalanine or tryptophan, and so a read error is likely. The DNA is left out, because the CDR3 cannot be placed on it with certainty; the CDR3 is given as TCRdb lists it. V and J are TRBV29-1 and TRBJ2-1. The CDR3 extends over 14 residues, inclusive of both ends. Germline V lookup: CDR1 SQVTM, CDR2 ANQGSEA. The CDR3: CSTSQPTKGNEQIL.

Comment on this clonotype: The junction and the germline gene differ at one end; a read error may be behind it. The DNA for the CDR3 is TGCAGCGTTGCCTTAACCTACGAGCACTACTTC. Translated, it gives CSVALTYEHYF. The chain carries TRBV29-1 and TRBJ2-7; D is uncertain. The CDR3 spans 11 residues. The V gene's germline CDR1 is SQVTM and CDR2 ANQGSEA.

This clonotype has at least ten counts. The rearrangement joins TRBV7-9 to TRBJ2-7, with 7 bases fitting TRBD1. Unmatched junction bases numbered 2, after V lost 1 base and J lost 2 bases. CDR3 size: 14 residues. CDR1 is SEHNR, CDR2 FQNEAQ, per germline (reference sequence). CDR3 nucleotides: TGTGCCAGCAGCTTAGTTGGACAGGCCTACGAGCAGTACTTC. This gives the protein CASSLVGQAYEQYF.

The chain uses TRBV24-1 and TRBJ2-1, with TRBD2 as a possible D gene (6 bases). The CDR3 loop spans 13 amino acids. The germline gives CDR1 KGHDR, CDR2 SFDVKD. Trimming took off 9 bases at V and 2 bases at J, with 10 bases between the two ends. CDR3 in DNA: TGTGCCACCGGCACGGGAGCCTACAATGAGCAGTTCTTC. Translation gives CATGTGAYNEQFF.

In its sample, this clonotype was seen a few times. The J gene is TRBJ2-4, the V gene TRBV5-1; 7 positions agree with TRBD1. The CDR3 extends over 14 amino acids. Germline CDR1 reads SGHRS; CDR2 reads YFSETQ. Unmatched junction bases numbered 7, after V lost 4 bases and J lost 6 bases. CDR3 bases: TGCGCCAGCAGCGACAACAGGGGTGGAAACATTCAGTACTTC. This codes for CASSDNRGGNIQYF.

For this clonotype: The junction departs from the called germline gene at one end, perhaps through a read error. V usage is TRBV11-1 and J usage is TRBJ1-1, with 10 nucleotides matching TRBD1. The CDR3 length is 13 residues. Per germline, CDR1 SGHAT and CDR2 FQDESV (reference sequence). The CDR3: CANSPGTGDETFF. CDR3 nucleotides: TGCGCCAACAGCCCCGGGACAGGGGATGAAACTTTCTTT.

This clonotype appeared a single time. A much larger clone lies a single base off, so this may be a read error. The CDR3 sequence is CSADGMAQNTGELFF. The CDR3 DNA is TGCAGTGCTGACGGGATGGCCCAAAACACCGGGGAGCTGTTTTTT. The gene calls are TRBV20-1 and TRBJ2-2; a possible D gene is TRBD2 (5 bases). The CDR3 is 15 residues long. Trimming took 5 bases from V and 2 from J, leaving 15 bases between them. Germline-derived CDR1 and CDR2 are DFQATT and SNEGSKA (reference sequence).